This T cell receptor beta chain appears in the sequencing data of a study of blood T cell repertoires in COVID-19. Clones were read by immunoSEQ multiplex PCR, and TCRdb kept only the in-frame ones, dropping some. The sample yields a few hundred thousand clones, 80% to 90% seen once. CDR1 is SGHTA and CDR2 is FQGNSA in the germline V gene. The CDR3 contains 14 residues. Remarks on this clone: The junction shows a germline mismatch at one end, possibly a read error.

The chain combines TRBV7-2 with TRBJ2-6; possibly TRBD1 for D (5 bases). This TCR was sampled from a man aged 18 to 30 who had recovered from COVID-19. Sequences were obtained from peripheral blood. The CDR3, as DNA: TGTGCCAGCAGCTACAGGAGTGGGACCAACGTCCTGACTTTC. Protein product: CASSYRSGTNVLTF. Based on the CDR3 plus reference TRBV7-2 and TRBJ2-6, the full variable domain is GAGVSQSPSNKVTEKGKDVELRCDPISGHTALYWYRQSLGQGLEFLIYFQGNSAPDKSGLPSDRFSAERTGGSVSTLTIQRTQQEDSAVYLCASSYRSGTNVLTFGAGSRLTVL.